This TCR beta chain was recovered during a study of identical twins. General study results and limits: Beta clonotypes that were abundant in cord blood contained fewer insertions, a pattern absent from memory repertoires. Part of the zero-insertion signal could reflect confounding by invariant MAIT and iNKT cells.

This CDR3 comprises 14 residues. The germline CDR1 and CDR2 sequences are MNHNS and SASEGT. This clonotype was counted only a few times. Its target is unknown. Template switching created a universal primer site, and the cDNA included unique molecular identifiers. One entry per CDR3 protein results from TCRdb running MiXCR on the 5' RACE reads. The data show around 490,000 distinct CDR3 sequences, roughly an eighth seen once. This sample was shared with a second study, whose subject was yellow fever vaccine responses in identical twins.

The receptor comes from a woman aged 18 to 35 in good health. The J gene is TRBJ2-1, the V gene TRBV6-1, with D perhaps matching TRBD1 (5 bases). Input material: CD4+ T cells sorted from blood. Written as DNA, the CDR3 is TGTGGAAGTCGACAGACGAGCTCCTACAATGAGCAGTTCTTC. This encodes CGSRQTSSYNEQFF.